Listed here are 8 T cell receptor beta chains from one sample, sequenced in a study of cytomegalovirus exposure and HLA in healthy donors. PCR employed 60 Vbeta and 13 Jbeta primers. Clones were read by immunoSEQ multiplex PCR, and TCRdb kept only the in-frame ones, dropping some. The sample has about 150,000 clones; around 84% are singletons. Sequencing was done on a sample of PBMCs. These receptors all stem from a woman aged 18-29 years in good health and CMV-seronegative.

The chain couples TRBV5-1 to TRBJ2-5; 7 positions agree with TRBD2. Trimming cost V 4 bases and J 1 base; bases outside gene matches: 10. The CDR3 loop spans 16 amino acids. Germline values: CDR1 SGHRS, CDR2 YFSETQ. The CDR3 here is CASSVGGGGVQETQYF. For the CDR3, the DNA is TGCGCCAGCAGCGTTGGCGGGGGAGGGGTCCAAGAGACCCAGTACTTC.

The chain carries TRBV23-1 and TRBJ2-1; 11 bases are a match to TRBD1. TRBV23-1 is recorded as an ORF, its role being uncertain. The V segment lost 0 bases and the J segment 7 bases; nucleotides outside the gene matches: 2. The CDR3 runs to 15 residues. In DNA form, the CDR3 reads TGCGCCAGCAGTCAATCCAGGGACAGGGGGAATGAGCAGTTCTTC. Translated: CASSQSRDRGNEQFF.

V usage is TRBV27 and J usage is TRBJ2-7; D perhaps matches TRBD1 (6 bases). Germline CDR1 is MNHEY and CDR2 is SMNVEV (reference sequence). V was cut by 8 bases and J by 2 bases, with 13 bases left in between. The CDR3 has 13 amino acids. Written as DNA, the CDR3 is TGTGCCAGCCGACAGGAGTCCCCCTACGAGCAGTACTTC. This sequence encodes CASRQESPYEQYF.

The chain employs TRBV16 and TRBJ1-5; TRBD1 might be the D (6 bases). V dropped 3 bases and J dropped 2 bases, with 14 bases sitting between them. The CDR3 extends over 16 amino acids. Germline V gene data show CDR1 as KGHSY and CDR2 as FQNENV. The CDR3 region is CASSQLGAGGNQPQHF. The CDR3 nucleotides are TGTGCCAGCAGCCAGCTGGGGGCAGGCGGCAATCAGCCCCAGCATTTT.

The CDR3 is CASSRQGKNRETQYF. The CDR3 DNA sequence: TGTGCCAGCAGCCGACAGGGGAAAAACAGGGAGACCCAGTACTTC. The chain recombines TRBV11-1 with TRBJ2-5; 8 nucleotides match TRBD1. CDR3 length equals 15 residues. Germline CDR1 and CDR2: SGHAT and FQDESV (reference sequence). Trimming took 5 bases from V and 5 from J; bases not matched to a gene: 10.

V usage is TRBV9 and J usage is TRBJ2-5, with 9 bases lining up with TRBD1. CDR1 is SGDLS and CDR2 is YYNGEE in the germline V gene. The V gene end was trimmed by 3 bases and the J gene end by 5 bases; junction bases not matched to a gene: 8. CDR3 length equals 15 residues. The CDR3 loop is CASSAAGTGYETQYF. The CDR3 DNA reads TGTGCCAGCAGCGCAGCCGGGACAGGGTACGAGACCCAGTACTTC.

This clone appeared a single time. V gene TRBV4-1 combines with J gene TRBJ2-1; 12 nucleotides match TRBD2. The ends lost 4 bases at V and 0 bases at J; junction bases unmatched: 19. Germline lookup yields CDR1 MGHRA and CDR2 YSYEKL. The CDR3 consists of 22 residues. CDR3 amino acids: CASSPSGASGGARSSSYNEQFF. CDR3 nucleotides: TGCGCCAGCAGCCCTTCAGGGGCTAGCGGGGGGGCACGATCCTCCTCCTACAATGAGCAGTTCTTC.

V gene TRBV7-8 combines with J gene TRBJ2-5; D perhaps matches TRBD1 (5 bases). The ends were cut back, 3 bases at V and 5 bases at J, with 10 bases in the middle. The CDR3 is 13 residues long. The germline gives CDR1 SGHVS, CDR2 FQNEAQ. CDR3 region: CASSFPGRETQYF. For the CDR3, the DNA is TGTGCCAGCAGCTTCCCAGGGCGGGAGACCCAGTACTTC.